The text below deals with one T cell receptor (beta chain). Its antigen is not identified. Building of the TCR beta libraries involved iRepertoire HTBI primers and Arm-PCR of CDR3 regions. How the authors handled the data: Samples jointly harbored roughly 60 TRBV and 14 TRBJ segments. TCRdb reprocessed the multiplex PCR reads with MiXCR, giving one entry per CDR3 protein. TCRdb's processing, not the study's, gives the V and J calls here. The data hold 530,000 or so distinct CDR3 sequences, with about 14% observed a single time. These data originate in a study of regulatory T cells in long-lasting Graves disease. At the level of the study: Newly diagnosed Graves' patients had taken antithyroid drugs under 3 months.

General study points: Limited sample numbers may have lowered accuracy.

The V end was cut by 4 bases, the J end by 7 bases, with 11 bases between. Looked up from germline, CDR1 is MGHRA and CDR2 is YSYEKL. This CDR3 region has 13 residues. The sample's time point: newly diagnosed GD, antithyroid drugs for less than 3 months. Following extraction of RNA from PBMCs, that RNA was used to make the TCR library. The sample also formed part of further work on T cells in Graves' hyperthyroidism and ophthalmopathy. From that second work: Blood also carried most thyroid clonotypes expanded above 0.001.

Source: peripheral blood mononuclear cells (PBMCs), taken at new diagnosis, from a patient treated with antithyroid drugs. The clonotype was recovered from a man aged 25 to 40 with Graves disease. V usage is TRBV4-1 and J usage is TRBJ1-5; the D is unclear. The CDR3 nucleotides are TGCGCCAGCAGCCCCCCTACACTCCAGCCCCAGCATTTT. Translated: CASSPPTLQPQHF.